This T cell receptor (beta chain) was retrieved from a study of monozygotic twins with inflammatory bowel disease. Study-level findings and limits: Support was absent for any single strong signal or clonotype linked to IBD.

With respect to this clonotype: Its specificity is unknown.

TCRalpha and TCRbeta cDNA was put through two nested PCRs of approximately 17 and 9 cycles. Each CDR3 protein gets one entry in TCRdb, which reprocessed the 5' RACE reads and gives no DNA. The sample spans roughly 160,000 distinct CDR3 sequences; the ten largest clones claim 2.4%. The CDR3 contains 17 residues. Per the germline V gene, CDR1 is SGHAT and CDR2 is FQNNGV. The source material was blood. The chain combines TRBV11-2 with TRBJ1-6; TCRdb gives TRBD1 as the D gene, but with no DNA this cannot be confirmed. This TCR derives from a human donor with ulcerative colitis or Crohn's disease, or a healthy co-twin of an affected twin (not recorded which). This CDR3 is CASSLAPSTEYNSPLHF.